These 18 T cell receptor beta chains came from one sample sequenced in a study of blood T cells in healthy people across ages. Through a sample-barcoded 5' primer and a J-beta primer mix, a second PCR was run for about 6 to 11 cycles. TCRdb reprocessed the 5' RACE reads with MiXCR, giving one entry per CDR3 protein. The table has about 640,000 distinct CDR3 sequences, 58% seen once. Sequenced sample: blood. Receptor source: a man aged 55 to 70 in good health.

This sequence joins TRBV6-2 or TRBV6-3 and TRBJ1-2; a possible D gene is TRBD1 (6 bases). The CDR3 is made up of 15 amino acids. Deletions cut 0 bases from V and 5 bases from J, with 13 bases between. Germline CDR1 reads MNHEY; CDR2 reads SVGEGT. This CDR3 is CASSYSKGGGYGYTF. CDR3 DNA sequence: TGTGCCAGCAGTTACTCTAAAGGGGGAGGTTATGGCTACACCTTC.

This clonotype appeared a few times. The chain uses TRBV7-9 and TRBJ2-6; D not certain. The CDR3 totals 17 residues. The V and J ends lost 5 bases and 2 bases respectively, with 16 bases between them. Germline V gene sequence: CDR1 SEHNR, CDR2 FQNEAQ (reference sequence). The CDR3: CASSPPMQDPGANVLTF. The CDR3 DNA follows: TGTGCCAGCAGCCCACCTATGCAGGATCCTGGGGCCAACGTCCTGACTTTC.

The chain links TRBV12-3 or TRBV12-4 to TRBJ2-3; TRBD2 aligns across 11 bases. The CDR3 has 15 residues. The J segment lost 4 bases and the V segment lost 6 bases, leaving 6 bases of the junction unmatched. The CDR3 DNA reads TGTGCCAGCAGAATAGCGGGGGGGGCTCCAGATACGCAGTATTTT. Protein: CASRIAGGAPDTQYF.

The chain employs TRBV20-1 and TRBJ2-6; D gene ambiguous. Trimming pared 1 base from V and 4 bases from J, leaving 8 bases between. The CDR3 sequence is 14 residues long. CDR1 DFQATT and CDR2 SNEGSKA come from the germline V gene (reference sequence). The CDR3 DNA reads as TGCAGTGCTAGAGGTCAGTCCGGGGCCAACGTCCTGACTTTC. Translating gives CSARGQSGANVLTF.

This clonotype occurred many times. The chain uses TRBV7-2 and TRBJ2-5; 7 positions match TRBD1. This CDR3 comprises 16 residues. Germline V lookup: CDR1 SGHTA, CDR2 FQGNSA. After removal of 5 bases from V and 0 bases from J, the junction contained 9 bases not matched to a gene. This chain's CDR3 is CASSVHGTVYQETQYF. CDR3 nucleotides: TGTGCCAGCAGCGTACATGGGACAGTTTACCAAGAGACCCAGTACTTC.

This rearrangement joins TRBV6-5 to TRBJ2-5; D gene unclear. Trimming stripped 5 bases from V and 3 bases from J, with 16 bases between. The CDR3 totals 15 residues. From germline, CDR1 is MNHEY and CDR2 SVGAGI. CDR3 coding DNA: TGTGCCAGCAGTAACACTTATAGGACCGAAGAGACCCAGTACTTC. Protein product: CASSNTYRTEETQYF.

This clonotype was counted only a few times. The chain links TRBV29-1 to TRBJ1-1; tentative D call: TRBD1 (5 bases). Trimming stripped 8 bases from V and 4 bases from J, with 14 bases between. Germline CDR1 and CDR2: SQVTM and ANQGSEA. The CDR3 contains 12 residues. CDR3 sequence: CSYRIGGTEAFF. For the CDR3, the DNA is TGCAGCTACCGGATCGGGGGCACTGAAGCTTTCTTT.

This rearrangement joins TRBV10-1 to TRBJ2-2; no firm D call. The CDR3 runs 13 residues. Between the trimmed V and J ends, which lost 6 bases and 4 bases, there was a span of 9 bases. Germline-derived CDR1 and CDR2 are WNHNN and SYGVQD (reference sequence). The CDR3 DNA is TGCGCCAGCAGCACCGCCGGCACCGGGGAGCTGTTTTTT. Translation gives CASSTAGTGELFF.

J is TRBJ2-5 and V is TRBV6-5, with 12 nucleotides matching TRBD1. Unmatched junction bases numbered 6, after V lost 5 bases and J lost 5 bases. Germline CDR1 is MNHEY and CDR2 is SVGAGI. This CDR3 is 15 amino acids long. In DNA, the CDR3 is TGTGCCAGCAGTCCCGGGACAGGGGGCATGGAGACCCAGTACTTC. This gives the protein CASSPGTGGMETQYF.

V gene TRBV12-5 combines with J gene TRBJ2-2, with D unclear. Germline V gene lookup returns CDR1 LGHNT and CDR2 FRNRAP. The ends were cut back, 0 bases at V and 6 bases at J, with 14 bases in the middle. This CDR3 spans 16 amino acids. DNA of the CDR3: TGTGCTAGTGGTTTGGTACTGGCTAGGTCGCCCGGGGAGCTGTTTTTT. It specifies CASGLVLARSPGELFF.

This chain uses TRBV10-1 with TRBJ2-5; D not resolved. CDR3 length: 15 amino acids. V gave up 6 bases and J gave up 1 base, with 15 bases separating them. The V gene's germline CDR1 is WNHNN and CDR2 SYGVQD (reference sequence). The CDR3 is CASSPERGTQETQYF. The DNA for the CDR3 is TGCGCCAGCAGCCCCGAACGTGGCACCCAAGAGACCCAGTACTTC.

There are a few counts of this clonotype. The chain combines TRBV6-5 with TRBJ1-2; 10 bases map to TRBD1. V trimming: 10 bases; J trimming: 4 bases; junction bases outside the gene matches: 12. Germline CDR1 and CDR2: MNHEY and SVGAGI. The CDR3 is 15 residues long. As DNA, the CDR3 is TGTGCCACCGGAGATCCGGGACAGGGGTCCTATGGCTACACCTTC. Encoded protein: CATGDPGQGSYGYTF.

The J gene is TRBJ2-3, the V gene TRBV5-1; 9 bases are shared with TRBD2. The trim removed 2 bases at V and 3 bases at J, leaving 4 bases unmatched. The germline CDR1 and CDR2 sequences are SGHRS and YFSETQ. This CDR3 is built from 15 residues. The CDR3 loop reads CASSFLSGGTDTQYF. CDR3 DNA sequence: TGCGCCAGCAGCTTTCTTAGCGGGGGTACAGATACGCAGTATTTT.

CDR3 loop: CASSLVRGTSETQYF. As DNA, the CDR3 is TGTGCCAGCAGCTTAGTGCGAGGGACTAGCGAGACCCAGTACTTC. The chain combines TRBV7-7 with TRBJ2-7; 9 bases agree with TRBD2. The J call may be incorrect, as the DNA end agrees better with TRBJ2-5. Germline values: CDR1 SSHAT, CDR2 FNYEAQ (reference sequence). CDR3 length: 15 residues.

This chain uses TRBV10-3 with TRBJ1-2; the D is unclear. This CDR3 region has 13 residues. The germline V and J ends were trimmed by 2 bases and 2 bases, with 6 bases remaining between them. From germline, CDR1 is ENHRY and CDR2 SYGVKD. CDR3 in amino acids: CAISEEQNYGYTF. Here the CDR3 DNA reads TGTGCCATCAGTGAGGAACAGAACTATGGCTACACCTTC.

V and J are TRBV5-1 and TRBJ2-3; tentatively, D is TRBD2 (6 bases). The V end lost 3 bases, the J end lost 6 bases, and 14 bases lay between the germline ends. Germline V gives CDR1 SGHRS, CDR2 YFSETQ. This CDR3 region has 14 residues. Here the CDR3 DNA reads TGCGCCAGCAGCTCTGCTGGAGGGGTGGATACGCAGTATTTT. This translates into CASSSAGGVDTQYF.

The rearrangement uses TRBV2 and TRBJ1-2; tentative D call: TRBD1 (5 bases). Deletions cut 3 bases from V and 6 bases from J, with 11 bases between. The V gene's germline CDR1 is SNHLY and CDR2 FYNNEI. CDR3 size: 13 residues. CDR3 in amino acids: CASSEQGVDGYTF. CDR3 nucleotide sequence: TGTGCCAGCAGTGAGCAGGGTGTGGATGGCTACACCTTC.

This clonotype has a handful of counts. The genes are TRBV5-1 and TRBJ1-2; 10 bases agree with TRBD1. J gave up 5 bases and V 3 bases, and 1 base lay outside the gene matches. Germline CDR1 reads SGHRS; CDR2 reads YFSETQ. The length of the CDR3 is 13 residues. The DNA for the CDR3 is TGCGCCAGCAGCTGGACAGGGGGGTATGGCTACACCTTC. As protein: CASSWTGGYGYTF. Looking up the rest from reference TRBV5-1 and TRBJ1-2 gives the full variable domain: KAGVTQTPRYLIKTRGQQVTLSCSPISGHRSVSWYQQTPGQGLQFLFEYFSETQRNKGNFPGRFSGRQFSNSRSEMNVSTLELGDSALYLCASSWTGGYGYTFGSGTRLTVV.